This T cell receptor (beta chain) comes out of a study of blood T cell repertoires in COVID-19. Overall study: Spain, Italy and the United States supplied samples that represented acute and convalescent COVID-19.

The CDR3 runs to 14 residues. Germline-derived CDR1 and CDR2 are MNHEY and SVGAGI. J gave up 4 bases and V 8 bases, and 10 bases lay outside the gene matches. Libraries were prepared by immunoSEQ multiplex PCR; TCRdb keeps only in-frame clonotypes and omits some of them. The table includes 150,000 to 200,000 clones, 90% to 95% detected once. Seattle patients were enrolled while actively infected and followed longitudinally. The rearrangement joins TRBV6-5 to TRBJ1-1; 7 nucleotides match TRBD1. The sequenced material came from peripheral blood. The clonotype originates from a man aged 25-45 years with COVID-19, enrolled during active disease. In DNA form, the CDR3 reads TGTGCCAGCGAACCGGGACAGAGCGTCACTGAAGCTTTCTTT. The encoded protein is CASEPGQSVTEAFF.